The entry below gives a single TCR beta chain sequence along with its context. Antigen specificity is unknown. This sample stems from a study of memory CD4+ T cells and cytomegalovirus serostatus. At the level of the study: Of the healthy Belgian adults, eight or nine were CMV seropositive and approximately 25 seronegative.

The sort gate was single viable CD3+CD4+CD8-CD45RO+ cells for memory CD4+ T cells. Serostatus was set by detecting CMV pp150, pp28, p38, p52 IgG. Study conclusions and caveats: Median bootstrapped AUC for CMV status was approximately 0.96 originally, 0.85 to 0.92 US-trained. Each of 67 CMV-associated TCRbeta sequences occurred in one to five individuals.

The CDR3 extends over 14 amino acids. Trimming cost V 5 bases and J 5 bases; bases outside gene matches: 8. CDR1 is SEHNR, CDR2 FQNEAQ, per germline (reference sequence). Method: immunoSEQ multiplex PCR; TCRdb's copy keeps in-frame clones and lacks some. This repertoire shows 64,000 or so clones, roughly four fifths found once; its top ten account for around 0.81%. The chain has TRBV7-9 and TRBJ2-5; 7 bases map to TRBD2. The sample comprised memory CD4+ T cells from blood. The receptor's source is an adult in good health and CMV-seronegative. CDR3 in amino acids: CASSVSWGGETQYF. The CDR3 coding sequence is TGTGCCAGCAGCGTTAGCTGGGGGGGGGAGACCCAGTACTTC.